These T cell receptor beta chains were read from a single sample in a study of CD8+CD57+ T cells in acquired aplastic anemia. Each CDR3 protein gets one entry after TCRdb re-called the reads with MiXCR. The table has around 200,000 distinct CDR3 sequences, about half seen once. The sequenced sample consisted of sorted CD4+, CD8+, or CD8+CD57+ T cells (not recorded which) from PBMCs. The source is a human donor with aplastic anemia. CDR3s include the opening cysteine and the closing phenylalanine or tryptophan. D genes are given only for firm matches. Some rows mark clone size as missing; the rest say once, few, many or name a class of expanded clone.

many,TRBJ2-3,.,TRBV12-5,CASGLWDTQYF,TGTGCTAGTGGATTATGGGATACGCAGTATTTT
.,TRBJ2-2,.,TRBV10-1,CAREREWETNTGELSF,TGCGCCAGGGAGAGAGAGTGGGAGACTAACACCGGGGAGCTGTCTTTT
.,TRBJ2-1,TRBD1,TRBV12-5,CASGLADRTGGGGNEQFF,TGTGCTAGTGGTTTGGCCGACCGGACAGGGGGTGGAGGTAATGAGCAGTTCTTC
.,TRBJ1-1,.,TRBV29-1,CSVAPGAGTEAFF,TGCAGCGTTGCGCCGGGAGCTGGCACTGAAGCTTTCTTT
.,TRBJ2-1,.,TRBV9,CASSGGYAVNEQFF,TGTGCCAGCAGCGGCGGGTACGCAGTGAATGAGCAGTTCTTC
few,TRBJ2-1,.,TRBV6-1,CASSEAGGFYNEQFF,TGTGCCAGCAGTGAAGCGGGGGGTTTTTACAATGAGCAGTTCTTC
few,TRBJ1-2,TRBD1,TRBV29-1,CSVDMTGNYGYTF,TGCAGCGTTGATATGACAGGGAACTATGGCTACACCTTC
.,TRBJ2-3,TRBD2,TRBV24-1,CNSRTSGGLASTDTQYF,TGCAACTCCCGGACTAGCGGGGGTCTTGCTAGCACAGATACGCAGTATTTT
.,TRBJ2-7,.,TRBV2,CASSENRDHEQYF,TGTGCCAGCAGTGAAAACAGGGATCACGAGCAGTACTTC
.,TRBJ1-1,TRBD1,TRBV2,CASRAGTGKIEAFF,TGTGCCAGCAGGGCCGGGACAGGGAAGATTGAAGCTTTCTTT
.,TRBJ2-7,.,TRBV2,CARVPRQGYEQYF,TGTGCTAGAGTTCCGCGGCAGGGCTACGAGCAGTACTTC
.,TRBJ2-6,.,TRBV5-6,CASSLETGGANVLTF,TGTGCCAGCAGCTTGGAGACAGGTGGGGCCAACGTCCTGACTTTC
.,TRBJ1-4,.,TRBV6-1,CASSEVAARTNEKLFF,TGTGCCAGCAGTGAAGTCGCGGCGCGAACTAATGAAAAACTGTTTTTT
many,TRBJ2-1,.,TRBV2,CASSWRGTGRINEQFF,TGTGCCAGCAGTTGGAGGGGTACAGGGAGGATTAATGAGCAGTTCTTC
few,TRBJ2-5,TRBD2,TRBV20-1,CSAHSSSGRDYETQYF,TGCAGTGCGCATAGTTCTAGCGGGAGGGATTATGAGACCCAGTACTTC
.,TRBJ2-1,TRBD2,TRBV6-1,CASGNQAGPNNEQFF,TGTGCCAGCGGAAACCAAGCGGGACCTAACAATGAGCAGTTCTTC
once,TRBJ2-7,TRBD2,TRBV19,CASSILPGGPYEQYF,TGTGCCAGTAGTATTTTACCGGGAGGGCCCTACGAGCAGTACTTC
.,TRBJ1-2,.,TRBV7-9,CASTDRGYGYTF,TGTGCCAGCACCGACCGCGGGTATGGCTACACCTTC
many,TRBJ1-1,.,TRBV9,CASSFSWGNTEAFF,TGTGCCAGCAGCTTTTCCTGGGGGAACACTGAAGCTTTCTTT
.,TRBJ2-7,.,TRBV7-8,CASSLVRYEQYF,TGTGCCAGCAGCTTAGTGAGGTACGAGCAGTACTTC
many,TRBJ1-6,.,TRBV9,CASRDFGSYNSPLHF,TGTGCCAGCAGGGACTTTGGCTCCTATAATTCACCCCTCCACTTT
.,TRBJ1-6,.,TRBV10-1,CASSESGKKSSPLHF,TGCGCCAGCAGTGAGTCGGGCAAAAAGAGCTCACCCCTCCACTTT
.,TRBJ1-2,.,TRBV27,CATAAVGGAGYTF,TGTGCCACAGCAGCTGTCGGGGGGGCAGGCTACACCTTC
.,TRBJ1-2,.,TRBV2,CASEGAGDGYTF,TGTGCCAGCGAAGGGGCAGGGGACGGCTACACCTTC
.,TRBJ2-7,TRBD1,TRBV20-1,CSAPGGRTGGNEQYF,TGCAGTGCCCCTGGGGGGAGGACAGGGGGCAACGAGCAGTACTTC